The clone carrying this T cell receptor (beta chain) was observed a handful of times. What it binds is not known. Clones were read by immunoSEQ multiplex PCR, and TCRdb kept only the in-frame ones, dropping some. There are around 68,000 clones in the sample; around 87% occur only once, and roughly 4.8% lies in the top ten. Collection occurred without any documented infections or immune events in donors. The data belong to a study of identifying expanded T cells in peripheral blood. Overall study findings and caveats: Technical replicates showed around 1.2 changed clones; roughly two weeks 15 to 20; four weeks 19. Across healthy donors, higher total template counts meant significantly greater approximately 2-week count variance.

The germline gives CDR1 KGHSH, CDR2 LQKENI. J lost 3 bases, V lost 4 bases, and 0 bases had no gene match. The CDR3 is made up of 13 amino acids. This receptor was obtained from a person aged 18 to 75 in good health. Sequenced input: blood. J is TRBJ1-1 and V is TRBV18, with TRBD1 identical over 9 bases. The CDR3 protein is CASSRDRDTEAFF. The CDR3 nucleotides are TGTGCCAGCTCACGGGACAGGGACACTGAAGCTTTCTTT.